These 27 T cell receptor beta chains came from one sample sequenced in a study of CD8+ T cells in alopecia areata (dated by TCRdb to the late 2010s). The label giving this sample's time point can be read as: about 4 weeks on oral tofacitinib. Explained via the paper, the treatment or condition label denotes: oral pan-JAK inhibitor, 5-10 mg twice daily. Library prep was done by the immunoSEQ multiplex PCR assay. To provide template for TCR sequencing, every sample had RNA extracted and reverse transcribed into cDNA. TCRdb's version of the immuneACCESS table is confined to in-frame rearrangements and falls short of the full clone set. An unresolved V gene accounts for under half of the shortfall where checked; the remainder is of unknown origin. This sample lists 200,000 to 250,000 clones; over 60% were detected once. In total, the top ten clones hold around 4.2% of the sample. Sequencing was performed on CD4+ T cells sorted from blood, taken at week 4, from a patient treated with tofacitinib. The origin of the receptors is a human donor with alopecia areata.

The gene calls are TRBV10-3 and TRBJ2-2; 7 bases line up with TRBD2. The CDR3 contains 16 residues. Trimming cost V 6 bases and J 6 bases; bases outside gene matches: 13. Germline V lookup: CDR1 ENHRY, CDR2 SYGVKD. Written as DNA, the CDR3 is TGTGCCATCAGCCCAACGCAGCGGGGAGACGCCGGGGAGCTGTTTTTT. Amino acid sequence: CAISPTQRGDAGELFF.

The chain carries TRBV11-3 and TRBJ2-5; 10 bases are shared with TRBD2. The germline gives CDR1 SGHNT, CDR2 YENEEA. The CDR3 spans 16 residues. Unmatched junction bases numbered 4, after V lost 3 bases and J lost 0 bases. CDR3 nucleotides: TGTGCCAGCAGCTTTTCTAGCGGGGGCAACCAAGAGACCCAGTACTTC. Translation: CASSFSSGGNQETQYF.

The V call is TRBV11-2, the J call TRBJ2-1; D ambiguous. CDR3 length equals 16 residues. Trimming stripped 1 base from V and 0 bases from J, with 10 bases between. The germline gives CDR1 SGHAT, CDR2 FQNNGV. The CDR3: CASSLVLRSSYNEQFF. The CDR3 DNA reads TGTGCCAGCAGCTTAGTCCTGAGGAGCTCCTACAATGAGCAGTTCTTC.

CDR3 in DNA: TGTGCCAGCACCTCCAATGGGGCCCAGTACTTC. The encoded protein is CASTSNGAQYF. This chain connects TRBV7-2 to TRBJ2-5, with unresolved D. The CDR3 contains 11 residues. The V end lost 7 bases, the J end lost 9 bases, and 12 bases lay between the germline ends. Per the germline V gene, CDR1 is SGHTA and CDR2 is FQGNSA.

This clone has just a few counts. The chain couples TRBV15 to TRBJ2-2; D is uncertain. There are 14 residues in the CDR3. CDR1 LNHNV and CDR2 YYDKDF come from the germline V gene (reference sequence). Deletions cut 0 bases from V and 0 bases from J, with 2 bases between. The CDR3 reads CATSRDSNTGELFF. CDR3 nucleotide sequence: TGTGCCACCAGCAGAGACTCGAACACCGGGGAGCTGTTTTTT. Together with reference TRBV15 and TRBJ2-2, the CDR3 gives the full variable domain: DAMVIQNPRYQVTQFGKPVTLSCSQTLNHNVMYWYQQKSSQAPKLLFHYYDKDFNNEADTPDNFQSRRPNTSFCFLDIRSPGLGDTAMYLCATSRDSNTGELFFGEGSRLTVL.

The chain's CDR3 is CASSLGGNGYTF. The CDR3 nucleotides are TGTGCCAGCAGCTTAGGAGGCAATGGCTACACCTTC. This sequence joins TRBV27 and TRBJ1-2; no clear D. V was pared by 6 bases and J by 6 bases, with 11 bases between. Germline CDR1 MNHEY, CDR2 SMNVEV (reference sequence). The CDR3 totals 12 residues.

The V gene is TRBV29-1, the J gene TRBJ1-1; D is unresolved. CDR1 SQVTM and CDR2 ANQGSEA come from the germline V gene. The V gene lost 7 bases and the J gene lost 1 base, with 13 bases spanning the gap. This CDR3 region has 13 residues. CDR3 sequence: CSATSDSNTEAFF. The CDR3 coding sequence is TGCAGCGCGACATCCGACTCGAACACTGAAGCTTTCTTT.

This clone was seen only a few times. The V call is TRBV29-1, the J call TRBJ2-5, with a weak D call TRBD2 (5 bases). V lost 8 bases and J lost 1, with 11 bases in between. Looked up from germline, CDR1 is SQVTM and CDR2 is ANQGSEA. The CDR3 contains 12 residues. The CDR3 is CSHRRGQETQYF. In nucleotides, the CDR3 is TGCAGCCACCGACGGGGCCAAGAGACCCAGTACTTC.

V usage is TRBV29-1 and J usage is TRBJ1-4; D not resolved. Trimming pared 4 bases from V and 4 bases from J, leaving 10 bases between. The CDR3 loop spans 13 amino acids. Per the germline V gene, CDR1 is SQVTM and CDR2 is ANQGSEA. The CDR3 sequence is CSVVASRNEKLFF. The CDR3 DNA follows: TGCAGCGTTGTGGCGAGCCGTAATGAAAAACTGTTTTTT.

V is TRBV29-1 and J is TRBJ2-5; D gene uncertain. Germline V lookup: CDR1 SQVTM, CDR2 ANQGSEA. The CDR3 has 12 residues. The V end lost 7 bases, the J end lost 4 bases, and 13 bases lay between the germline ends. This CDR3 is CSASATRETQYF. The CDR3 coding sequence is TGCAGCGCCTCAGCTACAAGAGAGACCCAGTACTTC.

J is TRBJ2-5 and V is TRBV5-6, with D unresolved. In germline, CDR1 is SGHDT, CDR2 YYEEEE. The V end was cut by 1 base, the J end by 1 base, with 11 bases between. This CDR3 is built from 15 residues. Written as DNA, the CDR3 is TGTGCCAGCAGCTTGCTACAGATTACCCAAGAGACCCAGTACTTC. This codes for CASSLLQITQETQYF.

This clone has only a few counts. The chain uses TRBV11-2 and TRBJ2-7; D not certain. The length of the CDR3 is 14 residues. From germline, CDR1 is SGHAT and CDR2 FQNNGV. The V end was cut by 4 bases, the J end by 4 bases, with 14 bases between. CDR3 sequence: CASSYRNRRYEQYF. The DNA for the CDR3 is TGTGCCAGCAGCTATCGGAACCGGCGTTACGAGCAGTACTTC.

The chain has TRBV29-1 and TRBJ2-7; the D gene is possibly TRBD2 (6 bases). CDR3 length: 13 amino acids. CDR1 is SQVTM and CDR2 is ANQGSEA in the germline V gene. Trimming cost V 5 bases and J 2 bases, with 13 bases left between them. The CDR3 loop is CSVSGSGPYEQYF. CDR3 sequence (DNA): TGCAGCGTTTCTGGTAGCGGACCCTACGAGCAGTACTTC.

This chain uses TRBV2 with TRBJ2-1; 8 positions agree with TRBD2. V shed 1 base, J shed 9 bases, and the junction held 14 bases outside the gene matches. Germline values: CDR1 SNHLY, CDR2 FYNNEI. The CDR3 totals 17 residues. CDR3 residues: CASSEDLRGALPAEQFF. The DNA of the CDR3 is TGTGCCAGCAGTGAAGATTTGCGGGGGGCCCTACCTGCTGAGCAGTTCTTC. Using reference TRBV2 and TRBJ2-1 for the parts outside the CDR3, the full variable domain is EPEVTQTPSHQVTQMGQEVILRCVPISNHLYFYWYRQILGQKVEFLVSFYNNEISEKSEIFDDQFSVERPDGSNFTLKIRSTKLEDSAMYFCASSEDLRGALPAEQFFGPGTRLTVL.

The CDR3 protein is CSVEEGYGQYF. The CDR3, as DNA: TGCAGCGTTGAGGAGGGGTATGGGCAGTACTTC. The chain has TRBV29-1 and TRBJ2-7, with a tentative D call TRBD2 (6 bases). The germline gives CDR1 SQVTM, CDR2 ANQGSEA. CDR3 length: 11 residues. The ends were cut back, 3 bases at V and 9 bases at J, with 12 bases in the middle.

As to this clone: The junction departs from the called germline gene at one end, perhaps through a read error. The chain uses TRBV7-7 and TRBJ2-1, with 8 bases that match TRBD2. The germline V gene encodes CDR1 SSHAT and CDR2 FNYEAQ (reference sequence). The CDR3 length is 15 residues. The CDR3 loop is CASSSGRGAANEQFF. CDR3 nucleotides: TGTGCTAGCAGCTCGGGGCGGGGGGCCGCCAATGAGCAGTTCTTC.

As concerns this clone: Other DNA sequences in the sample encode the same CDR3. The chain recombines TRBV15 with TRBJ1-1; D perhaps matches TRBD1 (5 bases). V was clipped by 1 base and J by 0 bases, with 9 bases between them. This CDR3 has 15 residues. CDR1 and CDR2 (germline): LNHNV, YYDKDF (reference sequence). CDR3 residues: CATSRGRGMNTEAFF. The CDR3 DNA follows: TGTGCCACCAGCAGAGGGAGGGGCATGAACACTGAAGCTTTCTTT.

The CDR3 coding sequence is TGCAGCGTGAGGAGAGGGGGAGTATCAGATACGCAGTATTTT. Amino acids: CSVRRGGVSDTQYF. This chain connects TRBV29-1 to TRBJ2-3, with TRBD1 as a possible D gene (6 bases). V was pared by 6 bases and J by 4 bases, with 17 bases between. This CDR3 has 14 amino acids. Per the germline V gene, CDR1 is SQVTM and CDR2 is ANQGSEA.

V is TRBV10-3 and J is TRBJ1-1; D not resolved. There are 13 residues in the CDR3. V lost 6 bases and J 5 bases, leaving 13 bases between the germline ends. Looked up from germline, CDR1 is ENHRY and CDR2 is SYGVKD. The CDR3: CAIREIGGTEAFF. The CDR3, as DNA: TGTGCCATCAGAGAAATCGGAGGGACTGAAGCTTTCTTT.

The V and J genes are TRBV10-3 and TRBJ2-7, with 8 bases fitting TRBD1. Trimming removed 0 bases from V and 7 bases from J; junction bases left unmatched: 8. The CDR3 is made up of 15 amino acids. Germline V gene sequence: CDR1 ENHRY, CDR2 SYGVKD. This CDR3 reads CAISESRGQAWEQYF. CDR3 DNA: TGTGCCATCAGTGAGTCTCGGGGACAGGCTTGGGAGCAGTACTTC.

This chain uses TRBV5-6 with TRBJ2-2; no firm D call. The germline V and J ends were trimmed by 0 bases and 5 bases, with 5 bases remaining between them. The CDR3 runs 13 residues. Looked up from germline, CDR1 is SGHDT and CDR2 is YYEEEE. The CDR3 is CASSLVLTGELFF. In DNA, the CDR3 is TGTGCCAGCAGCTTGGTTTTAACCGGGGAGCTGTTTTTT.

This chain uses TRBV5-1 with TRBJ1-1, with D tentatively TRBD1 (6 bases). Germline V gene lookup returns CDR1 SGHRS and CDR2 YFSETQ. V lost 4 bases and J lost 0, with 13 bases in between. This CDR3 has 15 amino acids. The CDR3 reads CASSKTGNLNTEAFF. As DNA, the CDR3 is TGCGCCAGCAGCAAAACAGGGAACTTGAACACTGAAGCTTTCTTT.

CDR3 protein: CASSLSPQGNHGYTF. The DNA for the CDR3 is TGTGCCAGCAGTTTAAGCCCACAGGGGAACCATGGCTACACCTTC. This chain connects TRBV27 to TRBJ1-2; 7 bases line up with TRBD1. The J segment lost 6 bases and the V segment lost 2 bases, leaving 9 bases of the junction unmatched. Germline CDR1 and CDR2: MNHEY and SMNVEV (reference sequence). The CDR3 has 15 amino acids.

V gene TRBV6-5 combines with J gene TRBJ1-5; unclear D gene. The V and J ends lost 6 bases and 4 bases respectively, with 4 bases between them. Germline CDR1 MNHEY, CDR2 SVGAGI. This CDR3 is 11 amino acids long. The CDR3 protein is CASRENQPQHF. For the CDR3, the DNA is TGTGCCAGCAGGGAGAATCAGCCCCAGCATTTT.

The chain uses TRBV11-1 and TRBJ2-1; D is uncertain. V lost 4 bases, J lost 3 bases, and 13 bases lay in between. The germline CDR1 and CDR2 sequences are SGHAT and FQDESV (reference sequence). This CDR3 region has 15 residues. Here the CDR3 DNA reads TGTGCCAGCAGCTCAACATACACCAACTACAATGAGCAGTTCTTC. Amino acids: CASSSTYTNYNEQFF.

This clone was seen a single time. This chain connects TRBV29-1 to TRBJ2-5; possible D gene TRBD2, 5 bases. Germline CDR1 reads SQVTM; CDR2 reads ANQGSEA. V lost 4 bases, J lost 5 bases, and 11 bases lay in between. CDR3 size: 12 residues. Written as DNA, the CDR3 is TGCAGCGTTGCCCTGAGGGCCGAGACCCAGTACTTC. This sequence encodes CSVALRAETQYF.

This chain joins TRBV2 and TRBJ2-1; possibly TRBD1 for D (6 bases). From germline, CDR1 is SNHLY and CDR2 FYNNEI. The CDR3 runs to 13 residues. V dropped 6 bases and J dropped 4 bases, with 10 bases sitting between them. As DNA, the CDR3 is TGTGCCAGCAGCCGGGACACGTACAATGAGCAGTTCTTC. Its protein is CASSRDTYNEQFF. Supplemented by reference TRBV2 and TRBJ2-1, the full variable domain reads EPEVTQTPSHQVTQMGQEVILRCVPISNHLYFYWYRQILGQKVEFLVSFYNNEISEKSEIFDDQFSVERPDGSNFTLKIRSTKLEDSAMYFCASSRDTYNEQFFGPGTRLTVL.